The 15 T cell receptor beta chains given below trace back to one sample, sequenced in a study of blood T cell repertoires in COVID-19. Sequencing used immunoSEQ multiplex PCR; TCRdb keeps in-frame clones, though not all of them. The sample records about 280,000 clones, 70% to 90% being singletons. Source material: PBMCs or T cells enriched from blood (not recorded which). The receptors stem from a woman younger than 45 who had recovered from COVID-19.

This chain uses TRBV30 with TRBJ2-7; the match to TRBD1 covers 8 bases. CDR3 length: 14 residues. V gave up 5 bases and J gave up 7 bases; unmatched junction bases: 13. Germline V gives CDR1 GTSNPN, CDR2 SVGIG (reference sequence). CDR3: CAWGLLQGAGEQYF. CDR3 DNA sequence: TGTGCCTGGGGGCTGCTCCAGGGGGCGGGGGAGCAGTACTTC.

V gene TRBV4-1 combines with J gene TRBJ2-3; 7 bases line up with TRBD1. The CDR3 is made up of 19 amino acids. Germline V CDR1 and CDR2: MGHRA, YSYEKL. The V gene end was trimmed by 5 bases and the J gene end by 4 bases; junction bases not matched to a gene: 21. CDR3 sequence reads: CASSSRGAGTVEVADTQYF. Here the CDR3 DNA reads TGCGCCAGCAGCTCTCGAGGGGCCGGGACAGTGGAGGTCGCAGATACGCAGTATTTT.

CDR3 bases: TGTGCCAGCAGCGTATTTCCTAGCGGGCTTTATGAGCAGTTCTTC. It specifies CASSVFPSGLYEQFF. V is TRBV9 and J is TRBJ2-1; 8 bases match TRBD2. This CDR3 is 15 amino acids long. Trimming took 1 base from V and 8 from J; bases not matched to a gene: 8. Germline CDR1 reads SGDLS; CDR2 reads YYNGEE.

The genes are TRBV5-1 and TRBJ1-2; D is perhaps TRBD1 (6 bases). Trimming left V 2 bases short and J 5 bases short, with 10 bases between. The CDR3 has 13 residues. Looked up from germline, CDR1 is SGHRS and CDR2 is YFSETQ. CDR3 coding DNA: TGCGCCAGCAGCTTTCTAGGGGGATATGGCTACACCTTC. It encodes CASSFLGGYGYTF.

This clone has only a few counts. This chain uses TRBV3-1 (or the pseudogene TRBV3-2) with TRBJ2-7; unclear D gene. The CDR3 is 15 amino acids. The germline gives CDR1 LGHDT, CDR2 YNNKEL (reference sequence). V was shortened by 4 bases and J by 2 bases, with 15 bases between the two germline ends. DNA of the CDR3: TGTGCCAGCAGCCGAGTTTGTCAACCCCCCTACGAGCAGTACTTC. Encoded protein: CASSRVCQPPYEQYF.

This chain connects TRBV9 to TRBJ1-2, with D perhaps matching TRBD1 (5 bases). The CDR3 is 15 amino acids. The germline V and J ends were trimmed by 2 bases and 8 bases, with 19 bases remaining between them. The germline V gene encodes CDR1 SGDLS and CDR2 YYNGEE. CDR3 residues: CASSVHPGYEGGYTF. CDR3 in DNA: TGTGCCAGCAGCGTTCATCCAGGGTACGAAGGGGGCTACACCTTC.

The rearrangement joins TRBV28 to TRBJ2-1; 12 bases fit TRBD2. The J segment lost 2 bases and the V segment lost 3 bases, leaving 14 bases of the junction unmatched. The germline V gene encodes CDR1 MDHEN and CDR2 SYDVKM. The CDR3 contains 20 residues. The CDR3 reads CASSFLLAGGVRRPYNEQFF. In nucleotides, the CDR3 is TGTGCCAGCAGTTTCCTCCTAGCGGGAGGGGTGAGGAGGCCCTACAATGAGCAGTTCTTC.

The V and J genes are TRBV27 and TRBJ2-5, with D maybe TRBD2 (7 bases). The CDR3 is 15 residues long. V dropped 3 bases and J dropped 2 bases, with 13 bases sitting between them. Germline V gives CDR1 MNHEY, CDR2 SMNVEV (reference sequence). CDR3 bases: TGTGCCAGCAGTTTCGGGGGGCTAAGGCAAGAGACCCAGTACTTC. This translates into CASSFGGLRQETQYF.

The chain combines TRBV29-1 with TRBJ2-2; TRBD2 aligns across 8 bases. The germline V gene encodes CDR1 SQVTM and CDR2 ANQGSEA. This CDR3 has 14 amino acids. Trimming removed 5 bases from V and 4 bases from J; junction bases left unmatched: 6. The CDR3 region is CSVTGTSRTGELFF. CDR3 coding DNA: TGCAGCGTTACCGGGACTAGTCGCACCGGGGAGCTGTTTTTT.

V is TRBV9 and J is TRBJ2-5, with 9 bases aligning to TRBD2. CDR3 length: 16 residues. Germline V CDR1 and CDR2: SGDLS, YYNGEE. Germline trimming cut 0 bases from V and 5 bases from J; bases unmatched to any gene: 8. The CDR3 DNA reads TGTGCCAGCAGCGTAGGACATAGCGGGGGAGGGGAGACCCAGTACTTC. Its protein product is CASSVGHSGGGETQYF.

V usage is TRBV7-9 and J usage is TRBJ1-1; 10 bases are a match to TRBD1. CDR3 length: 15 residues. Looked up from germline, CDR1 is SEHNR and CDR2 is FQNEAQ (reference sequence). V lost 4 bases, J lost 3 bases, and 5 bases stayed unmatched. The CDR3, as DNA: TGTGCCAGCAGCTCCGGGACAGGGGTATACACTGAAGCTTTCTTT. This codes for CASSSGTGVYTEAFF.

This chain uses TRBV7-9 with TRBJ2-7; D uncertain. Trimming shortened V by 2 bases and J by 3 bases, and 11 bases separated the two germline ends. Germline CDR1 and CDR2: SEHNR and FQNEAQ (reference sequence). The length of the CDR3 is 14 residues. CDR3 DNA: TGTGCCAGCAGCTTACCCACAGCCAACTACGAGCAGTACTTC. The encoded protein is CASSLPTANYEQYF.

The V gene is TRBV3-1 (or the pseudogene TRBV3-2), the J gene TRBJ2-7; no firm D call. V was cut by 3 bases and J by 0 bases, with 12 bases left in between. Germline loops: CDR1 LGHDT, CDR2 YNNKEL (reference sequence). This CDR3 is built from 15 residues. The CDR3 sequence is CASSHVRQSSYEQYF. The CDR3 DNA reads as TGTGCCAGCAGCCACGTGCGGCAGAGCTCCTACGAGCAGTACTTC.

The chain carries TRBV6-5 and TRBJ2-3; 8 nucleotides align to TRBD1. Trimming cost V 3 bases and J 5 bases; bases outside gene matches: 10. The germline gives CDR1 MNHEY, CDR2 SVGAGI. The length of the CDR3 is 16 residues. CDR3 protein: CASSYGQGALRDTQYF. In DNA form, the CDR3 reads TGTGCCAGCAGTTATGGTCAGGGGGCGCTGAGAGATACGCAGTATTTT.

The chain is built from TRBV29-1 and TRBJ2-3; a weak D match, TRBD1 (5 bases). Germline V gene data show CDR1 as SQVTM and CDR2 as ANQGSEA. This CDR3 region has 14 residues. Trimming removed 4 bases from V and 4 bases from J, with 15 bases in between. CDR3 region: CSVAPRQRADTQYF. As DNA, the CDR3 is TGCAGCGTTGCCCCCAGACAGCGAGCAGATACGCAGTATTTT.